This T cell receptor (beta chain) came from a study of cytotoxic CD8 clonotypes in ibrutinib-treated CLL (dated by TCRdb to the early 2020s). At the level of the whole study: In this cohort, approximately 15 patients were treatment-naive and approximately ten were relapsed/refractory, while roughly 18 had unmutated IGHV. Cryopreserved peripheral blood mononuclear cells were collected before treatment, at response, and at either disease progression or sustained remission. Longitudinal samples were available for about 30% of the 86 trial participants. Partial responses were observed in roughly 24 patients and complete responses in 2; after a median follow-up of 68 months, remission was maintained in 14 patients and progression was observed in around twelve. On average, each sample had roughly 260,000 productive templates and more than 75,000 productive rearrangements. Patients were still on ibrutinib when every remission and progressive disease sample was collected. Response samples were obtained after a median of roughly 13 months of treatment, with a range of roughly 6 to 36 months.

In light of the paper, this sample's time point label describes: about eleven months on ibrutinib. For TCR beta library preparation, roughly 2 micrograms of genomic DNA were isolated from cryopreserved PBMCs. Longitudinal blood samples from CLL patients receiving ibrutinib monotherapy were subjected to high-throughput TCR beta sequencing. Patients were enrolled in a phase 2 open-label single-center ibrutinib monotherapy trial. The research as a whole found: Baseline clonality was found to be higher than that of age-matched healthy donors and was strongly correlated with circulating CD8+ T-cell counts. Public clonotypes were found to be uncommon and were observed to contract or remain stable during treatment; the increase in clonality was shown to reflect expansion of private clonotypes at ibrutinib response. Sampling times were not matched between sustained-remission and progressing patients, and lymph node repertoires were not studied. Clonality increased at ibrutinib response, stayed stable in sustained remission, and fell back toward baseline at progression.

The goal of deep resolution MiSeq sequencing was a depth between 1 in 1 million and 1 in 200,000 T cells, and coverage averaged 10x per clonotype. The immunoSEQ hsTCRB Kit was used to generate TCR beta libraries. In the authors' own workflow: ImmunoSEQ Data Assistant and ImmunoSEQ Analyzer were used for data analysis, and V, D and J genes were assigned according to IMGT definitions. Clonality, which ranges from 0 to 1, was calculated by subtracting the normalized Shannon entropy of productive rearrangement frequencies from one. Only overrepresented clonotypes making up at least 0.05% of the repertoire of each patient were included in the public clonotype analysis. Repertoires from 10 to 15 age-matched healthy donors in immuneACCESS were used as clonality controls. TCRdb stores this immuneACCESS table with in-frame sequences only. Part of the clones is absent; in the studies checked, under half of the shortfall reflects unresolved V genes, and no reason is known for the rest. V, J and clone size were drawn from that table, and D and trimming were deduced from the DNA. The sample records over 120,000 clones, 70% to 80% of which are singletons. The top ten clones comprise around 13% of the sample.

Trimming takes 5 bases from V and 5 bases from J, and the germline ends sit 15 bases apart. The CDR3 runs 14 residues from the cysteine to the phenylalanine. Solely the CDR3 DNA is kept, with 42 bases framed from the first base. From the germline V gene, CDR1 is SGHTA and CDR2 is FQGTGA. As for this clone: It has no known antigen specificity. Per-base qualities were not stored, and no clone one base away is much larger.

The source material was PBMCs, sampled after 12 months of ibrutinib treatment. Rearrangement joined TRBV7-3 to TRBJ2-5, and TRBD1 may be the D gene, going by 5 matching bases. This clonotype was sampled from a human donor with chronic lymphocytic leukemia. The CDR3 protein is CASSRRGQDETQYF. The bases read TGTGCCAGCAGCCGACGAGGACAAGATGAGACCCAGTACTTC.